One sample yielded the 5 T cell receptor beta chains listed below, sequenced in a study of Graves' ophthalmopathy and Graves' hyperthyroidism. Amplification of TCR beta CDR3 regions used RNA transcripts. Following a first-round RT-PCR that used HTBI primers, a second-round multiplex PCR was carried out. TCRdb passed the multiplex PCR reads through MiXCR, listing each CDR3 protein once. This sample has 260,000 or so distinct CDR3 sequences, with around 42% found just once. The specimen sequenced was peripheral blood. The receptors here all came from an adult man with Graves' ophthalmopathy.

This clonotype has a handful of counts. V is TRBV7-8 and J is TRBJ2-7; 8 bases map to TRBD1. This CDR3 is built from 14 residues. Losses at the gene ends were 7 bases for V and 7 bases for J; bases not matched to a gene: 12. The germline gives CDR1 SGHVS, CDR2 FQNEAQ. In DNA, the CDR3 is TGTGCCAGCACCTCCGGGACAGGCCTCCCGGAGCAGTACTTC. It codes for CASTSGTGLPEQYF. Drawing the rest from reference TRBV7-8 and TRBJ2-7, the complete variable domain is GAGVSQSPRYKVAKRGQDVALRCDPISGHVSLFWYQQALGQGPEFLTYFQNEAQLDKSGLPSDRFFAERPEGSVSTLKIQRTQQEDSAVYLCASTSGTGLPEQYFGPGTRLTVT.

This clonotype was found a few times. The gene calls are TRBV9 and TRBJ1-2; D possibly corresponds to TRBD1 (5 bases). Germline values: CDR1 SGDLS, CDR2 YYNGEE. V shed 3 bases and J shed 2 bases, with 20 bases lying between them. The CDR3 is made up of 17 amino acids. The DNA of the CDR3 is TGTGCCAGCAGCGCAGAAACCATTGCAGGGCGAAACTATGGCTACACCTTC. Encoded protein: CASSAETIAGRNYGYTF. The full variable domain, with the rest looked up from reference TRBV9 and TRBJ1-2, is DSGVTQTPKHLITATGQRVTLRCSPRSGDLSVYWYQQSLDQGLQFLIQYYNGEERAKGNILERFSAQQFPDLHSELNLSSLELGDSALYFCASSAETIAGRNYGYTFGSGTRLTVV.

This clonotype was seen more than once but under ten times. V is TRBV5-6 and J is TRBJ1-5; the D is unclear. CDR1 SGHDT and CDR2 YYEEEE come from the germline V gene. The CDR3 runs to 13 residues. V lost 5 bases and J 7 bases, leaving 13 bases between the germline ends. The CDR3 region has the DNA TGTGCCAGCAGTCTCGGGGTCCGGCAGCCCCAGCATTTT. This gives the protein CASSLGVRQPQHF. The full variable domain, with the rest looked up from reference TRBV5-6 and TRBJ1-5, is DAGVTQSPTHLIKTRGQQVTLRCSPKSGHDTVSWYQQALGQGPQFIFQYYEEEERQRGNFPDRFSGHQFPNYSSELNVNALLLGDSALYLCASSLGVRQPQHFGDGTRLSIL.

J is TRBJ2-3 and V is TRBV7-2; D gene uncertain. V gave up 1 base and J gave up 2 bases, with 7 bases separating them. There are 14 residues in the CDR3. Germline assignment: CDR1 SGHTA and CDR2 FQGNSA. The DNA of the CDR3 is TGTGCCAGCAGCTTAGGGCTTTTCACAGATACGCAGTATTTT. Its translation: CASSLGLFTDTQYF.

This chain connects TRBV7-3 to TRBJ2-5, with D unresolved. The CDR3 is 13 residues long. Germline assignment: CDR1 SGHTA and CDR2 FQGTGA. Trimming removed 7 bases from V and 1 base from J, with 10 bases in between. The CDR3 region has the DNA TGTGCCAGCATCCCCGCAGTCCAAGAGACCCAGTACTTC. It codes for CASIPAVQETQYF. Drawing the rest from reference TRBV7-3 and TRBJ2-5, the complete variable domain is GAGVSQTPSNKVTEKGKYVELRCDPISGHTALYWYRQSLGQGPEFLIYFQGTGAADDSGLPNDRFFAVRPEGSVSTLKIQRTERGDSAVYLCASIPAVQETQYFGPGTRLLVL.